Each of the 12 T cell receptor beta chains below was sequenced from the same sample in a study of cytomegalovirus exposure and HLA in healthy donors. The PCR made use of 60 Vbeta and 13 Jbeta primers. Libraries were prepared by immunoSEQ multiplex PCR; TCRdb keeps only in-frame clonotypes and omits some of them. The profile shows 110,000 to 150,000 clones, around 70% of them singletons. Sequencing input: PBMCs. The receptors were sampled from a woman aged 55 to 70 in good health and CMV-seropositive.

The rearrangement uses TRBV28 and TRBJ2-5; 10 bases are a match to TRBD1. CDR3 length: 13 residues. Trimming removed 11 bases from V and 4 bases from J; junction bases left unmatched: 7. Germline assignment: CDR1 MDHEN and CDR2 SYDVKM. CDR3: CACKTGGRETQYF. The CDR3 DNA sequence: TGTGCCTGTAAGACAGGGGGCCGAGAGACCCAGTACTTC.

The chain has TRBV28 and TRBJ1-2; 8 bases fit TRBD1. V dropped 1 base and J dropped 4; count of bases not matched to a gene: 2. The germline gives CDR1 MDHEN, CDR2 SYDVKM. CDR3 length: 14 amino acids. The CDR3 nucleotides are TGTGCCAGCAGTTTATCGGACAGGGCCTATGGCTACACCTTC. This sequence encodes CASSLSDRAYGYTF.

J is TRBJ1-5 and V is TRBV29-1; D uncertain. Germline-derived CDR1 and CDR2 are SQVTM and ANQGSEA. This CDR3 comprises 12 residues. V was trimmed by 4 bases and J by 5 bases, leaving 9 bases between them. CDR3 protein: CSVGSEYQPQHF. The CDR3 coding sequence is TGCAGCGTTGGATCGGAGTATCAGCCCCAGCATTTT.

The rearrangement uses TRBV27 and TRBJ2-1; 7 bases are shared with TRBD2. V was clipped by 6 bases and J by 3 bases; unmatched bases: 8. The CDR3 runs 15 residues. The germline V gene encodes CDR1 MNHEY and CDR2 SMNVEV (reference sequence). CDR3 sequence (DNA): TGTGCCAGCAGGCCGGCGGGAGCGGGCTACAATGAGCAGTTCTTC. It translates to CASRPAGAGYNEQFF.

The CDR3 protein is CASSQRGASTDTQYF. As DNA, the CDR3 is TGTGCCAGCAGCCAGCGGGGGGCTAGCACAGATACGCAGTATTTT. V usage is TRBV6-6 and J usage is TRBJ2-3, with TRBD2 matching over 9 bases. This CDR3 region has 15 residues. CDR1 and CDR2 from the germline V gene are MNHNY and SVGAGI (reference sequence). Trimming removed 6 bases from V and 0 bases from J; junction bases left unmatched: 4.

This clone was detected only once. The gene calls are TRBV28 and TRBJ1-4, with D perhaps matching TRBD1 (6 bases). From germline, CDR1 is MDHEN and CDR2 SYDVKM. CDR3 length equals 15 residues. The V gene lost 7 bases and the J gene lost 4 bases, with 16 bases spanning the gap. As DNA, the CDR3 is TGTGCCAGCAACCGCCCCGGACAGAGTAATGAAAAACTGTTTTTT. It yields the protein CASNRPGQSNEKLFF.

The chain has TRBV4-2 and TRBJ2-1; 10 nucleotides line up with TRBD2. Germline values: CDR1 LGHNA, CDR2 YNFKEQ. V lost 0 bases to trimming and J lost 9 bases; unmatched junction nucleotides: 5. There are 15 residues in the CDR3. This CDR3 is CASSQDRLAGAEQFF. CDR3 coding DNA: TGTGCCAGCAGCCAAGATCGCCTAGCGGGAGCTGAGCAGTTCTTC.

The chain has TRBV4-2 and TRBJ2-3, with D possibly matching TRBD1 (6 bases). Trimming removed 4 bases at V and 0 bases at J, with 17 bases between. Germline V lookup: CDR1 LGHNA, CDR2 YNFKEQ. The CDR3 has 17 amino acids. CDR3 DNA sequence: TGTGCCAGCAGCCGTCAAAAAGGACAGCCGAGCACAGATACGCAGTATTTT. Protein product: CASSRQKGQPSTDTQYF.

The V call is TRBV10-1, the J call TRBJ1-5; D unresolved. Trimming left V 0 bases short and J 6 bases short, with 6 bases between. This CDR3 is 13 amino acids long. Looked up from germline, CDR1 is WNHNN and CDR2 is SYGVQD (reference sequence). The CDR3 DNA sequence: TGCGCCAGCAGTGAGTCGGGGAGTCAGCCCCAGCATTTT. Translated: CASSESGSQPQHF.

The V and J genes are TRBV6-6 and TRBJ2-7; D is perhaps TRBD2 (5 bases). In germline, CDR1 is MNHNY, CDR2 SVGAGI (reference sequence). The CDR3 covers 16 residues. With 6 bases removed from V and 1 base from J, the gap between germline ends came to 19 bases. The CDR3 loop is CASRIDRDLRSYEQYF. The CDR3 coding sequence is TGTGCCAGCAGAATCGACCGGGATTTGAGATCCTACGAGCAGTACTTC.

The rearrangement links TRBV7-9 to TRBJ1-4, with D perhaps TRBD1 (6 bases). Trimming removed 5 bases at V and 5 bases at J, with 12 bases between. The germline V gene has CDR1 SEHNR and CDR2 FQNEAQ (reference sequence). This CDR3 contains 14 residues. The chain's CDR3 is CASSQGHQNEKLFF. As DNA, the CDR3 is TGTGCCAGCAGCCAGGGACACCAGAATGAAAAACTGTTTTTT.

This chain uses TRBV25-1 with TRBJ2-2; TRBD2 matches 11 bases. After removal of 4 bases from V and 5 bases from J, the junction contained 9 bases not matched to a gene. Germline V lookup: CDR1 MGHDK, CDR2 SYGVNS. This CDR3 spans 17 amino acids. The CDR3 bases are TGTGCCAGCAGTGTCCCCAAACTAGCGGGAGATACCGGGGAGCTGTTTTTT. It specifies CASSVPKLAGDTGELFF.